This note documents a single TCR beta chain sequence. It was with 60 Vbeta and 13 Jbeta primers that the PCR ran. Produced via immunoSEQ multiplex PCR; TCRdb's table is partial and in-frame only. The sample consists of 150,000 to 180,000 clones, less than 80% of them appearing once. V lost 3 bases, J lost 3 bases, and 20 bases lay in between. This CDR3 is 17 amino acids long. Germline V CDR1 and CDR2: MNHNS, SASEGT. The data are from a study of cytomegalovirus exposure and HLA in healthy donors. This sequence was found in a man aged 25-45 years in good health and CMV-seronegative. Sequencing was carried out using PBMCs. The genes are TRBV6-1 and TRBJ1-1; D is undetermined. The chain's CDR3 is CASSDLRGIVMDTEAFF. In DNA form, the CDR3 reads TGTGCCAGCAGTGATCTGCGAGGGATTGTTATGGACACTGAAGCTTTCTTT.